Listed here are 28 T cell receptor beta chains from one sample, sequenced in a study of T cell changes during pregnancy in multiple sclerosis. This table comes from immunoSEQ multiplex PCR, and its TCRdb copy is limited to in-frame clones, with some not included. The sample lists 93,000 or so clones; about 90% were seen once. Sample: peripheral blood, taken after pregnancy. The receptors here all came from a female donor with multiple sclerosis, enrolled in a pregnancy study.

The V gene is TRBV18, the J gene TRBJ2-6; D perhaps matches TRBD1 (6 bases). V was pared by 3 bases and J by 4 bases, with 10 bases between. The V gene's germline CDR1 is KGHSH and CDR2 LQKENI. The CDR3 totals 15 residues. CDR3 region: CASSPGTRGANVLTF. DNA of the CDR3: TGTGCCAGCTCACCCGGGACACGCGGGGCCAACGTCCTGACTTTC.

This sequence joins TRBV5-1 and TRBJ2-3; no definite D call. With 0 bases removed from V and 0 bases from J, the gap between germline ends came to 5 bases. Germline assignment: CDR1 SGHRS and CDR2 YFSETQ. The length of the CDR3 is 14 residues. CDR3 loop: CASSLDSSTDTQYF. CDR3 sequence (DNA): TGCGCCAGCAGCTTGGACTCTAGCACAGATACGCAGTATTTT. The variable domain in full, with the rest retrieved from reference TRBV5-1 and TRBJ2-3, is KAGVTQTPRYLIKTRGQQVTLSCSPISGHRSVSWYQQTPGQGLQFLFEYFSETQRNKGNFPGRFSGRQFSNSRSEMNVSTLELGDSALYLCASSLDSSTDTQYFGPGTRLTVL.

The chain couples TRBV29-1 to TRBJ2-1; possible D gene TRBD2, 6 bases. The CDR3 runs 13 residues. Trimming took 4 bases from V and 4 from J, leaving 11 bases between them. Germline V CDR1 and CDR2: SQVTM, ANQGSEA. The CDR3: CSVGRGGYNEQFF. Here the CDR3 DNA reads TGCAGCGTTGGGAGGGGTGGGTACAATGAGCAGTTCTTC.

The rearrangement joins TRBV15 to TRBJ2-2; D is unresolved. V was trimmed by 0 bases and J by 2 bases, leaving 10 bases between them. Germline-derived CDR1 and CDR2 are LNHNV and YYDKDF (reference sequence). The CDR3 extends over 16 amino acids. Here the CDR3 DNA reads TGTGCCACCAGCAGAGATTACGACTTTAACACCGGGGAGCTGTTTTTT. It translates to CATSRDYDFNTGELFF.

The chain combines TRBV15 with TRBJ2-7; D is possibly TRBD1 (6 bases). This CDR3 has 15 residues. Trimming left V 0 bases short and J 0 bases short, with 9 bases between. Germline-derived CDR1 and CDR2 are LNHNV and YYDKDF (reference sequence). The CDR3 is CATSRDRGSSYEQYF. CDR3 in DNA: TGTGCCACCAGCAGAGACAGGGGCTCCTCCTACGAGCAGTACTTC. Drawing the rest from reference TRBV15 and TRBJ2-7, the complete variable domain is DAMVIQNPRYQVTQFGKPVTLSCSQTLNHNVMYWYQQKSSQAPKLLFHYYDKDFNNEADTPDNFQSRRPNTSFCFLDIRSPGLGDTAMYLCATSRDRGSSYEQYFGPGTRLTVT.

The chain joins TRBV10-3 to TRBJ1-1, with TRBD1 identical over 8 bases. Germline V gene sequence: CDR1 ENHRY, CDR2 SYGVKD. This CDR3 is built from 13 residues. J was trimmed by 6 bases and V by 10 bases; bases with no gene match: 10. CDR3 sequence reads: CATHNRGMAEAFF. In DNA, the CDR3 is TGTGCCACTCATAACAGGGGGATGGCTGAAGCTTTCTTT.

V usage is TRBV27 and J usage is TRBJ1-6; 8 bases fit TRBD1. The V segment lost 7 bases and the J segment 9 bases; nucleotides outside the gene matches: 11. This CDR3 comprises 15 residues. The germline CDR1 and CDR2 sequences are MNHEY and SMNVEV (reference sequence). This CDR3 reads CASTTGERGFSPLHF. As DNA, the CDR3 is TGTGCCAGCACGACAGGGGAGAGAGGCTTTTCACCCCTCCACTTT.

This chain joins TRBV2 and TRBJ1-5; D perhaps matches TRBD1 (5 bases). CDR3 size: 12 residues. The V end lost 4 bases, the J end lost 6 bases, and 7 bases lay between the germline ends. Germline CDR1 is SNHLY and CDR2 is FYNNEI. The CDR3 nucleotides are TGTGCCAGCAGTGTAGGGGTTCAGCCCCAGCATTTT. Amino acids: CASSVGVQPQHF.

The chain employs TRBV5-5 and TRBJ1-5; D call uncertain. Trimming removed 0 bases from V and 3 bases from J, with 10 bases in between. The CDR3 length is 15 residues. Germline V gene data show CDR1 as SGHKS and CDR2 as YYEKEE (reference sequence). CDR3 nucleotides: TGTGCCAGCAGCTTGGACAGCAATTTCAATCAGCCCCAGCATTTT. This encodes CASSLDSNFNQPQHF.

The rearrangement uses TRBV10-1 and TRBJ2-7; 7 bases align to TRBD2. CDR3 length equals 17 residues. Losses at the gene ends were 2 bases for V and 1 base for J; bases not matched to a gene: 11. Germline CDR1 and CDR2: WNHNN and SYGVQD (reference sequence). In nucleotides, the CDR3 is TGCGCCAGCAGTGAGAGAGAGAGGGAGGGAAGATCCTACGAGCAGTACTTC. Translated: CASSEREREGRSYEQYF.

V usage is TRBV5-5 and J usage is TRBJ1-2; D may be TRBD1 (6 bases). This CDR3 region has 14 residues. In germline, CDR1 is SGHKS, CDR2 YYEKEE (reference sequence). V lost 4 bases, J lost 0 bases, and 10 bases lay in between. CDR3 sequence reads: CASSPDSTNYGYTF. DNA of the CDR3: TGTGCCAGCAGCCCGGACAGTACTAACTATGGCTACACCTTC. Complete variable domain (other parts from reference TRBV5-5 and TRBJ1-2): DAGVTQSPTHLIKTRGQQVTLRCSPISGHKSVSWYQQVLGQGPQFIFQYYEKEERGRGNFPDRFSARQFPNYSSELNVNALLLGDSALYLCASSPDSTNYGYTFGSGTRLTVV.

V is TRBV7-9 and J is TRBJ1-5, with D possibly being TRBD1 (6 bases). V was trimmed by 5 bases and J by 7 bases, leaving 15 bases between them. The CDR3 is 14 residues long. The V gene's germline CDR1 is SEHNR and CDR2 FQNEAQ (reference sequence). For the CDR3, the DNA is TGTGCCAGCAGCCCAGGGGCGGGGGTGCAGCCCCAGCATTTT. Amino acid sequence: CASSPGAGVQPQHF.

This chain connects TRBV29-1 to TRBJ1-1; D is ambiguous. CDR1 and CDR2 from the germline V gene are SQVTM and ANQGSEA. The CDR3 runs to 14 residues. V gave up 0 bases and J gave up 5 bases, with 13 bases separating them. The DNA of the CDR3 is TGCAGCGTTGAAGATCGCGGCCCGCGGACTGAAGCTTTCTTT. This sequence encodes CSVEDRGPRTEAFF.

This chain connects TRBV27 to TRBJ2-1; 9 nucleotides line up with TRBD2. V lost 0 bases and J lost 0; bases outside the gene matches: 12. CDR1 and CDR2 (germline): MNHEY, SMNVEV (reference sequence). The CDR3 spans 20 residues. In nucleotides, the CDR3 is TGTGCCAGCAGTTTATCGTCTCTAGCGGGGTGGGATAGCTCCTACAATGAGCAGTTCTTC. This codes for CASSLSSLAGWDSSYNEQFF.

The chain links TRBV6-5 to TRBJ1-6; TRBD1 might be the D (6 bases). In germline, CDR1 is MNHEY, CDR2 SVGAGI. The CDR3 spans 13 residues. V dropped 2 bases and J dropped 10 bases, with 9 bases sitting between them. The CDR3 region is CASSYQGKSPLHF. CDR3 nucleotide sequence: TGTGCCAGCAGTTACCAGGGGAAATCACCCCTCCACTTT.

The chain joins TRBV7-3 to TRBJ2-4; 7 positions match TRBD1. CDR3 length equals 14 residues. Germline V gene data show CDR1 as SGHTA and CDR2 as FQGTGA. The trim removed 1 base at V and 6 bases at J, leaving 3 bases unmatched. The CDR3 sequence is CASSLSPGGNIQYF. CDR3 nucleotides: TGTGCCAGCAGCTTAAGTCCAGGGGGAAACATTCAGTACTTC.

This rearrangement joins TRBV28 to TRBJ2-3; the match to TRBD1 covers 9 bases. Germline CDR1 and CDR2: MDHEN and SYDVKM. Trimming at V came to 5 bases and at J to 6 bases, leaving 6 bases not matched to a gene. This CDR3 has 14 amino acids. CDR3 DNA sequence: TGTGCCAGCAGTCCAGGGGACAGGGAGGATACGCAGTATTTT. It translates to CASSPGDREDTQYF.

The chain joins TRBV5-5 to TRBJ2-1; 8 bases are shared with TRBD2. Germline-derived CDR1 and CDR2 are SGHKS and YYEKEE (reference sequence). Losses at the gene ends were 3 bases for V and 7 bases for J; bases not matched to a gene: 12. The CDR3 totals 16 residues. The CDR3 loop is CASSSRAGALGNEQFF. The CDR3, as DNA: TGTGCCAGCAGCTCCAGAGCGGGGGCCCTAGGAAATGAGCAGTTCTTC. Combining the CDR3 with reference TRBV5-5 and TRBJ2-1 gives the whole variable domain DAGVTQSPTHLIKTRGQQVTLRCSPISGHKSVSWYQQVLGQGPQFIFQYYEKEERGRGNFPDRFSARQFPNYSSELNVNALLLGDSALYLCASSSRAGALGNEQFFGPGTRLTVL.

The chain has TRBV19 and TRBJ2-5, with D maybe TRBD2 (6 bases). The CDR3 extends over 16 amino acids. Trimming took off 4 bases at V and 5 bases at J, with 20 bases between the two ends. CDR1 and CDR2 from the germline V gene are LNHDA and SQIVND (reference sequence). This chain's CDR3 is CASSRASGGGLETQYF. In nucleotides, the CDR3 is TGTGCCAGTAGTAGGGCCAGCGGAGGAGGGTTGGAGACCCAGTACTTC. Combining the CDR3 with reference TRBV19 and TRBJ2-5 gives the whole variable domain DGGITQSPKYLFRKEGQNVTLSCEQNLNHDAMYWYRQDPGQGLRLIYYSQIVNDFQKGDIAEGYSVSREKKESFPLTVTSAQKNPTAFYLCASSRASGGGLETQYFGPGTRLLVL.

The chain combines TRBV7-6 with TRBJ2-2, with 11 bases fitting TRBD2. The CDR3 contains 16 residues. Trimming took 3 bases from V and 6 from J; bases not matched to a gene: 6. CDR1 and CDR2 from the germline V gene are SGHVS and FNYEAQ. The CDR3 DNA reads as TGTGCCAGCAGCTTTTTAGCGGGGGGGCCATCCGGGGAGCTGTTTTTT. Protein sequence: CASSFLAGGPSGELFF. The whole variable domain, filled in from reference TRBV7-6 and TRBJ2-2, reads GAGVSQSPRYKVTKRGQDVALRCDPISGHVSLYWYRQALGQGPEFLTYFNYEAQQDKSGLPNDRFSAERPEGSISTLTIQRTEQRDSAMYRCASSFLAGGPSGELFFGEGSRLTVL.

The chain carries TRBV6-5 and TRBJ2-7; weak D call: TRBD1 (6 bases). Looked up from germline, CDR1 is MNHEY and CDR2 is SVGAGI. V was pared by 2 bases and J by 6 bases, with 11 bases between. CDR3 size: 13 residues. CDR3 DNA sequence: TGTGCCAGCAGTTACGGTGGGGGCTCCGAGCAGTACTTC. This sequence encodes CASSYGGGSEQYF.

The genes are TRBV5-1 and TRBJ1-4, with 9 bases matching TRBD1. Germline V gene sequence: CDR1 SGHRS, CDR2 YFSETQ. The CDR3 loop spans 16 amino acids. V gave up 4 bases and J gave up 3 bases; unmatched junction bases: 7. In DNA form, the CDR3 reads TGCGCCAGCAGCCTGACAGGGGGGGTGCCTAATGAAAAACTGTTTTTT. Translated: CASSLTGGVPNEKLFF.

The gene calls are TRBV2 and TRBJ1-2; TRBD1 agrees at 10 bases. The V and J ends lost 8 bases and 1 base, in that order; junction bases with no gene match: 4. Germline V gives CDR1 SNHLY, CDR2 FYNNEI. This CDR3 is built from 14 residues. Here the CDR3 DNA reads TGTGCCAGCTCCGGGACAGGGGTTAACTATGGCTACACCTTC. Protein sequence: CASSGTGVNYGYTF.

The rearrangement uses TRBV6-6 and TRBJ2-7, with a tentative D call TRBD2 (5 bases). Germline assignment: CDR1 MNHNY and CDR2 SVGAGI (reference sequence). V lost 4 bases to trimming and J lost 0 bases, with 16 bases between them. The CDR3 spans 16 residues. The DNA of the CDR3 is TGTGCCAGCAGTTTCCATTCTAGCCGCCCCTCCTACGAGCAGTACTTC. Translating it yields CASSFHSSRPSYEQYF.

The J gene is TRBJ2-7, the V gene TRBV27; 11 bases match TRBD1. The V gene end was trimmed by 0 bases and the J gene end by 4 bases; junction bases not matched to a gene: 2. The CDR3 runs 15 residues. The germline gives CDR1 MNHEY, CDR2 SMNVEV (reference sequence). Written as DNA, the CDR3 is TGTGCCAGCAGTTTATCGGGACAGGGGGTATACGAGCAGTACTTC. This encodes CASSLSGQGVYEQYF.

The J gene is TRBJ1-1, the V gene TRBV28; 9 bases map to TRBD1. The CDR3 is 13 residues long. Trimming removed 6 bases from V and 6 bases from J; junction bases left unmatched: 5. Germline CDR1 reads MDHEN; CDR2 reads SYDVKM. In DNA form, the CDR3 reads TGTGCCAGCAGCCCCGGACAGGGGTCTGAAGCTTTCTTT. Amino acid sequence: CASSPGQGSEAFF.

CDR3 nucleotide sequence: TGTGCCAGCATAGCGGGGGGTACCCAGTACTTC. This encodes CASIAGGTQYF. The rearrangement links TRBV2 to TRBJ2-5; TRBD2 matches 10 bases. J was trimmed by 8 bases and V by 7 bases; bases with no gene match: 1. Germline-derived CDR1 and CDR2 are SNHLY and FYNNEI. The length of the CDR3 is 11 residues.

J is TRBJ2-7 and V is TRBV7-9; 10 bases are a match to TRBD1. This CDR3 contains 18 residues. Germline CDR1 and CDR2: SEHNR and FQNEAQ (reference sequence). With 2 bases clipped from V and 4 bases from J, the junction kept 14 bases outside the gene matches. The CDR3 protein is CASSLRTGGQPAIYEQYF. CDR3 DNA: TGTGCCAGCAGCTTAAGGACAGGGGGTCAACCAGCTATATACGAGCAGTACTTC.